This T cell receptor (beta chain) was profiled in a study of early T cells in non-severe SARS-CoV-2 infection. About the research overall: Sequencing of unsorted whole blood was done on bulk RNA, leaving chains unpaired.

This clonotype came up many times. Via MiXCR, TCRdb re-called the 5' RACE reads, giving one row per CDR3 protein. The sample carries fewer than 120,000 distinct CDR3 sequences, about 12% recorded once. V was pared by 5 bases and J by 4 bases, with 9 bases between. CDR1 is MNHEY, CDR2 SVGEGT, per germline. The CDR3 covers 13 residues. The clonotype comes from an adult who was a healthcare worker with PCR-confirmed SARS-CoV-2 infection or an uninfected control (not recorded which). The rearrangement links TRBV6-2 or TRBV6-3 to TRBJ2-1; tentative D call: TRBD2 (6 bases). This specimen consisted of whole blood, obtained at baseline. The CDR3: CASSDGGYNEQFF. Here the CDR3 DNA reads TGTGCCAGCAGTGACGGGGGTTACAATGAGCAGTTCTTC.